The rows below give T cell receptor beta chains drawn from one sample of a study of blood T cell repertoires in COVID-19. Assay: immunoSEQ multiplex PCR; the TCRdb copy retains only in-frame clones and omits some. The sample lists 50,000 to 70,000 clones, 90% occurring once. Specimen: peripheral blood. Receptor source: an elderly woman with active COVID-19. The CDR3 runs from the conserved cysteine through the conserved F or W. The D gene is left open where the match is weak. Some rows have no size entry. The others give once, few or many, or a class for an expanded clone.

abundance,j_gene,v_gene,d_gene,CDR3aa,CDR3nt
-,TRBJ2-7,TRBV6-2/TRBV6-3,TRBD1,CASSKLTGTGGYEQYF,TGTGCCAGCAGTAAACTCACCGGGACAGGGGGCTACGAGCAGTACTTC
once,TRBJ2-1,TRBV2,TRBD2,CASSEPGTSGRAYEQFF,TGTGCCAGCAGTGAACCAGGGACTAGCGGGAGGGCCTATGAGCAGTTCTTC
-,TRBJ2-5,TRBV19,-,CASSIASAEGETQYF,TGTGCCAGTAGTATTGCTAGCGCTGAGGGGGAGACCCAGTACTTC
-,TRBJ2-2,TRBV28,-,CASIGGNTGELFF,TGTGCCAGCATCGGAGGGAACACCGGGGAGCTGTTTTTT
-,TRBJ2-7,TRBV5-6,-,CASREGRSSYEQYF,TGTGCCAGCAGGGAGGGCAGGAGCTCCTACGAGCAGTACTTC
-,TRBJ1-2,TRBV19,TRBD1,CASSRTGLSYTF,TGTGCCAGTAGTAGGACAGGGTTGAGCTACACCTTC
-,TRBJ2-1,TRBV19,TRBD2,CASSIWREGGNEQFF,TGTGCCAGTAGTATTTGGCGGGAGGGTGGCAATGAGCAGTTCTTC
-,TRBJ2-5,TRBV10-1,-,CASSGSGLQETQYF,TGCGCCAGCAGCGGCTCGGGACTTCAAGAGACCCAGTACTTC
-,TRBJ1-3,TRBV6-6,TRBD1,CASIAGQALSGNTIYF,TGTGCCAGCATTGCTGGACAGGCCCTCTCTGGAAACACCATATATTTT
-,TRBJ2-5,TRBV18,TRBD2,CASSPTSGSQETQYF,TGTGCCAGCTCACCGACTAGCGGGAGCCAAGAGACCCAGTACTTC
once,TRBJ1-5,TRBV4-1,TRBD1,CASSQAGQGANQPQHF,TGCGCCAGCAGCCAGGCGGGACAGGGGGCGAATCAGCCCCAGCATTTT
once,TRBJ1-5,TRBV11-2,-,CASSLSEAPGSNQPQHF,TGTGCCAGCAGCTTATCCGAGGCTCCGGGGAGCAATCAGCCCCAGCATTTT
-,TRBJ2-1,TRBV10-3,TRBD2,CATQERLAGYNEQFF,TGTGCCACACAAGAAAGACTAGCGGGGTACAATGAGCAGTTCTTC
-,TRBJ2-3,TRBV24-1,TRBD1,CATSDPGQGAPDTQYF,TGTGCCACCAGTGATCCCGGACAGGGGGCCCCAGATACGCAGTATTTT
-,TRBJ1-5,TRBV2,-,CASSGPSGDSNQPQHF,TGTGCCAGCAGTGGACCCTCCGGGGATAGCAATCAGCCCCAGCATTTT
-,TRBJ1-1,TRBV5-1,-,CASSLSSRNTEAFF,TGCGCCAGCAGCTTGTCCAGTCGGAACACTGAAGCTTTCTTT
-,TRBJ2-5,TRBV29-1,TRBD2,CSVTPSGRREETQYF,TGCAGCGTAACCCCTAGCGGGAGGCGGGAGGAGACCCAGTACTTC
-,TRBJ1-1,TRBV5-1,-,CASSLEGVTEAFF,TGCGCCAGCAGCTTGGAAGGGGTGACTGAAGCTTTCTTT
-,TRBJ2-5,TRBV9,TRBD2,CASSHLGGGQETQYF,TGTGCCAGCAGCCATCTCGGGGGGGGGCAAGAGACCCAGTACTTC
-,TRBJ2-3,TRBV7-2,-,CASSLVGRGSTDTQYF,TGTGCCAGCAGCTTAGTAGGGCGGGGCAGCACAGATACGCAGTATTTT
-,TRBJ2-6,TRBV29-1,-,CSAAYGANVLTF,TGCAGCGCAGCTTACGGGGCCAACGTCCTGACTTTC
-,TRBJ1-3,TRBV28,-,CASAPGVLGNTIYF,TGTGCCAGCGCCCCCGGGGTCTTAGGAAACACCATATATTTT
-,TRBJ2-7,TRBV5-6,TRBD1,CASSFQGEYGNEQYF,TGTGCCAGCAGCTTCCAGGGGGAATATGGGAACGAGCAGTACTTC
-,TRBJ1-1,TRBV19,-,CASIPLDLGTEAFF,TGTGCCAGTATCCCGCTAGACCTGGGCACTGAAGCTTTCTTT
-,TRBJ2-3,TRBV27,-,CASKGRQPTDTQYF,TGTGCCAGCAAGGGTAGACAGCCCACAGATACGCAGTATTTT
-,TRBJ2-7,TRBV19,-,CASSGRGSYEQYF,TGTGCCAGTAGCGGCAGGGGCTCCTACGAGCAGTACTTC
once,TRBJ1-2,TRBV19,TRBD1,CATATGTVNYGYTF,TGTGCCACAGCAACCGGGACAGTCAACTATGGCTACACCTTC
-,TRBJ2-1,TRBV10-1,TRBD2,CASSPGLAGLSSYNEQFF,TGCGCCAGCTCACCGGGACTAGCGGGTCTGAGCTCCTACAATGAGCAGTTCTTC
-,TRBJ1-2,TRBV4-1,TRBD1,CASSRDRFYTF,TGCGCCAGCAGCCGGGACAGGTTCTACACCTTC
-,TRBJ1-3,TRBV18,TRBD1,CASSPRTGAGNTIYF,TGTGCCAGCTCACCACGGACAGGGGCTGGAAACACCATATATTTT
-,TRBJ1-2,TRBV28,-,CASRGQTSLTNYGYTF,TGTGCCAGCCGAGGGCAAACAAGCCTCACTAACTATGGCTACACCTTC
-,TRBJ2-1,TRBV24-1,-,CATSDRSTGYNEQFF,TGTGCCACCAGTGATCGATCGACAGGCTACAATGAGCAGTTCTTC
-,TRBJ1-3,TRBV6-2/TRBV6-3,-,CASSRPTRRISGNTIYF,TGTGCCAGCAGCCGGCCGACCCGGAGGATATCTGGAAACACCATATATTTT
few,TRBJ2-5,TRBV30,TRBD1,CAWSPPTGRETQYF,TGTGCCTGGAGTCCCCCGACAGGGCGGGAGACCCAGTACTTC
-,TRBJ2-3,TRBV2,TRBD2,CASRISGGGDTQYF,TGTGCCAGCAGAATTAGCGGGGGGGGAGATACGCAGTATTTT
-,TRBJ2-5,TRBV5-1,-,CASSLVPSGGGGETQYF,TGCGCCAGCAGCTTGGTCCCCTCTGGGGGCGGGGGAGAGACCCAGTACTTC
-,TRBJ1-1,TRBV27,TRBD1,CASSLWAGQGAGILTEAFF,TGTGCCAGCAGTTTATGGGCCGGACAGGGGGCTGGAATTCTCACTGAAGCTTTCTTT
-,TRBJ2-2,TRBV18,TRBD2,CASSPPGLAGNTGELFF,TGTGCCAGCTCACCACCGGGACTAGCGGGCAACACCGGGGAGCTGTTTTTT
-,TRBJ1-1,TRBV11-2,-,CASSYGFSGEAFF,TGTGCCAGCAGCTACGGTTTTTCGGGAGAAGCTTTCTTT
-,TRBJ2-4,TRBV4-1,TRBD1,CASSHGDRAVF,TGCGCCAGCAGCCATGGAGACAGGGCAGTCTTC
-,TRBJ2-1,TRBV7-9,-,CASRQGRAPYNEQFF,TGTGCCAGCAGACAAGGGCGGGCACCTTACAATGAGCAGTTCTTC
-,TRBJ2-7,TRBV28,TRBD2,CASSRPGLAGYEQYF,TGTGCCAGCAGTAGACCGGGACTAGCGGGATACGAGCAGTACTTC
-,TRBJ2-5,TRBV19,TRBD2,CASSPLAGPQETQYF,TGTGCCAGTAGTCCCCTAGCGGGACCCCAAGAGACCCAGTACTTC
-,TRBJ1-1,TRBV18,TRBD1,CASSRGQDHTEAFF,TGTGCCAGCTCCCGCGGACAGGACCACACTGAAGCTTTCTTT
-,TRBJ1-1,TRBV19,TRBD1,CASSIGRPGTAESEAFF,TGTGCCAGTAGTATAGGGAGACCCGGGACAGCCGAAAGTGAAGCTTTCTTT
-,TRBJ1-6,TRBV28,-,CASRSGERSPLHF,TGTGCCAGCAGATCAGGGGAACGATCACCCCTCCACTTT
-,TRBJ2-6,TRBV4-1,-,CASSQDTGHGANVLTF,TGCGCCAGCAGCCAAGATACTGGACATGGGGCCAACGTCCTGACTTTC
-,TRBJ1-2,TRBV28,-,CASSPGGRNYGYTF,TGTGCCAGCAGCCCGGGTGGCAGAAACTATGGCTACACCTTC
-,TRBJ1-5,TRBV30,-,CAWSVLTQPQHF,TGTGCCTGGAGTGTACTCACTCAGCCCCAGCATTTT
-,TRBJ2-3,TRBV2,TRBD2,CASSVSGRSTDTQYF,TGTGCCAGCAGTGTTAGCGGGAGGAGCACAGATACGCAGTATTTT
-,TRBJ1-3,TRBV27,TRBD1,CASSYGTGTGNTIYF,TGTGCCAGCAGTTACGGGACAGGGACTGGAAACACCATATATTTT
-,TRBJ2-1,TRBV19,-,CASSPSRDPYNEQFF,TGTGCCAGTAGTCCCTCCAGGGATCCCTACAATGAGCAGTTCTTC
-,TRBJ2-3,TRBV24-1,TRBD2,CATSETSGGTDTQYF,TGTGCCACCAGTGAGACTAGCGGAGGCACAGATACGCAGTATTTT